This T cell receptor (beta chain) was captured by sequencing in a study of blood T cell repertoires in COVID-19. Overall study: T cells, B-cell-depleted T cells, or PBMCs provided the cDNA or gDNA that served as material.

TCRdb's table, derived via immunoSEQ multiplex PCR, lists solely in-frame clones and lacks some. The sample records around 46,000 clones, 80% to 90% being singletons. A Seattle source enrolled patients during active infection and followed them longitudinally. The CDR3 is 14 amino acids. V lost 6 bases and J lost 8, with 19 bases in between. Looked up from germline, CDR1 is MNHEY and CDR2 is SVGAGI. This chain uses TRBV6-5 with TRBJ1-2; D is ambiguous. The TCR sequence derives from a woman of 80 years or more with COVID-19, enrolled during active disease. Sequencing was carried out using peripheral blood. The CDR3 loop is CASSPEKRAFGYTF. The CDR3 region has the DNA TGTGCCAGCAGCCCCGAGAAGAGGGCCTTCGGCTACACCTTC.